The sequence of this T cell receptor beta chain was determined in a study of Ad26.COV2.S vaccination and SARS-CoV-2 variants (dated by TCRdb to the early 2020s). About the study as a whole: Donors in the vaccine arm were drawn from COV1001, a multicentre, randomized, double-blind, placebo-controlled phase I-IIa trial testing Ad26.COV2.S in healthy adults. Blinding of investigators to trial group allocation was maintained during experiments and outcome assessment. Trial participants were randomized into five groups of five: low-dose or high-dose Ad26.COV2.S given once or twice, or placebo on both occasions. The specificity and breadth of SARS-CoV-2-reactive T cell receptors after Ad26.COV2.S vaccination were assessed by TCRbeta repertoire sequencing. Ad26.COV2.S was given intramuscularly at 5x10^10 or 1x10^11 viral particles, as a single shot or as two shots 56 days apart. A total of approximately 32 samples were included in the TCR-sequenced set, comprising roughly 19 Ad26.COV2.S vaccine recipients, 5 placebo recipients and 8 SARS-CoV-2 convalescent individuals.

The investigation overall reported the following: Spike-specific TCR breadth was higher in Ad26.COV2.S recipients than in placebo recipients (P = 0.0014). The study was not powered to compare responses between vaccine doses or regimens. Non-spike TCR breadth was comparable between vaccine and placebo recipients, consistent with the vaccine containing only spike. Substantial breadth of spike-specific CD8+ and CD4+ T cell responses was reported after vaccination. The authors noted that total T cell responses may have been underestimated by the TCR breadth and depth analyses.

According to the germline V gene, CDR1 reads SGHRS and CDR2 reads YFSETQ. V is pared back by 4 bases and J by 9 bases, with 8 bases lying between the germline termini. The CDR3 has 11 amino acids, counting the end cysteine and phenylalanine. The entry retains the CDR3 DNA only, 33 bases that are in frame from base 1. In the case of this clone: Its target antigen remains unknown. There are no base qualities to consult, and no much larger clone falls within one base.

The treatment or condition label of this sample denotes: around 19 received Ad26.COV2.S at low or high dose, single or two shots; 5 received placebo; per-sample allocation not given. For vaccine and placebo recipients, the sequenced repertoires came from samples collected on day 63 after the first injection. Cohort 1b enrolled about two dozen adults aged 18-55 years at a single site in Boston, USA, between 29 July and 7 August 2020. As a vaccine, Ad26.COV2.S was a replication-incompetent adenovirus type 26 vector that expressed a prefusion-stabilized SARS-CoV-2 spike protein derived from the original Wuhan strain. The immunoSEQ Assay was the method used to sequence TCRbeta CDR3 regions. After extraction, genomic DNA underwent amplification by bias-controlled multiplex PCR, followed by high-throughput sequencing. The paper's data handling went like this. To quantify the absolute abundance of every unique TCRbeta CDR3 region, sequences were collapsed and filtered. T cell fraction was estimated by normalizing TCRbeta template counts to usable DNA, with usable DNA measured through amplification of reference genes found in all nucleated cells. Repertoire TCRs were annotated as SARS-CoV-2-specific by exact matching of V gene, CDR3 amino acid sequence and J gene to a known reactive TCR set. The reference SARS-CoV-2 TCR set was obtained from MIRA and was filtered for enrichment in COVID-19-positive ImmuneCODE repertoires, whereby public or cross-reactive TCRs were removed. Using the MIRA antigens, annotated TCRs were further analysed by specific ORF or by position within an ORF. Depth was the summed frequency of annotated unique rearrangements, while breadth was defined as annotated unique rearrangements over total unique productive rearrangements. Group comparisons of TCR breadth used two-sided Wilcoxon rank-sum tests. Entries here come from immuneACCESS through TCRdb and include only in-frame sequences with V and J called. Some clones fail to appear in such tables; in the studies checked, an unresolved V gene covers under half of the shortfall, and the cause of the remainder is unknown. From that table come the V and J calls and clone size; the DNA was used to work out D and trimming. The sample has around 300,000 clones on record, 90% of them singletons. The top ten hold roughly 6% of the sample.

Sequencing used peripheral blood, obtained in a trial of Ad26.COV2.S vaccine versus placebo. The rearrangement combines TRBV5-1 with TRBJ2-1, and TRBD2 may be the D gene, going by 6 matching bases. The clonotype was recovered from a person between 18 and 59 years old who received the Ad26.COV2.S COVID-19 vaccine or a placebo. The DNA is as follows: TGCGCCAGCAGCATCGGGAGTGAGCAGTTCTTC. Its translation is CASSIGSEQFF.